This TCR beta chain was recorded in a study of T cells in Graves' hyperthyroidism and ophthalmopathy. V was clipped by 4 bases and J by 5 bases; unmatched bases: 4. The CDR3 extends over 14 amino acids. The TCR beta CDR3 regions underwent amplification using RNA transcripts as the source. When the TCR CDR3 underwent first-round RT-PCR, the HTBI primer set was used. A single record per CDR3 protein comes from TCRdb applying MiXCR to the multiplex PCR reads. The data contain some 650,000 distinct CDR3 sequences, roughly 16% of them seen just once; the ten biggest clones take up roughly 3.3%. This clonotype was picked up many times.

This TCR derives from a woman aged 40-49 years with Graves' ophthalmopathy. Sequencing used blood. The rearrangement joins TRBV12-3 or TRBV12-4 to TRBJ2-5, with TRBD2 identical over 10 bases. As DNA, the CDR3 is TGTGCCAGCAGTTCTACTAGCGGGATGGAGACCCAGTACTTC. Residues: CASSSTSGMETQYF.